The present TCR beta chain was sequenced within a study of vaccination effects on CD4 cells after COVID-19. On this clone: Its target is unknown.

Produced via immunoSEQ multiplex PCR; TCRdb's table is partial and in-frame only. This table holds around 25,000 clones, about three quarters found once. Using viral peptide pools, the ViraFEST assay grew out antigen-specific CD4+ T cells prior to sequencing. Culture lasted about 10 days before CD4+ T cell isolation. Convalescent patients had PCR-confirmed SARS-CoV-2 infection between March and December 2020. Specimen: CD4+ T cells from PBMCs cultured with HCoV-NL63 spike peptides, collected before COVID-19 vaccination. The sequence came from a human donor who had a prior SARS-CoV-2 infection.

CDR3 DNA sequence: TGTGCCAGCAGCGAATTACTAGCGGGGAGTAAAACCAAGCAGTTCTTC. Translated: CASSELLAGSKTKQFF. V and J are TRBV5-4 and TRBJ2-1, with 10 bases that match TRBD2. Germline-derived CDR1 and CDR2 are SGHNT and YYREEE (reference sequence). CDR3 length equals 16 residues. V was pared by 4 bases and J by 11 bases, with 15 bases of the junction left unmatched.